This TCR beta chain originates from a study of blood T cell repertoires in COVID-19 (dated by TCRdb to 2020 to 2022). For the wider study: Samples covering the acute and convalescent phases of COVID-19 were provided by collaborators in the United States, Italy and Spain. Samples came from the ongoing ImmuneRACE study (first 160 participants) plus 1,254 subjects from 6 global collaborators. HLA class I and class II types, where available, came from metadata supplied by the sample provider rather than from assay-based typing. The repertoires were made available in a free public database intended to serve as a resource for research on the immune response to SARS-CoV-2. The dataset comprised deeply sampled blood TCRbeta repertoires from subjects exposed to, actively infected with, or recovered from COVID-19. The material from the prospective study consisted of cDNA or gDNA derived from T cells, B-cell-depleted T cells, or PBMCs. The sample metadata nearly always contained a de-identified subject ID, COVID-19 status, age in years and sex. What the research found in general, with its limitations: Clinical and demographic metadata were provided uncurated, with the amount varying by source and participant.

The collaborating institutions used their own protocols to collect whole blood in K2EDTA tubes. For TCRbeta analysis, collaborators shipped samples as frozen whole blood, isolated PBMCs, or DNA extracted from either of those sample types. CDR1 MNHEY and CDR2 SVGEGT are derived from the germline V gene. The V end loses 1 base and the J end loses 4 bases, and a stretch of 20 bases separates them. The CDR3 holds 17 amino acids from the cysteine to the phenylalanine. CDR3 DNA is the only sequence kept; it has 51 bases, read in frame from the first base. TCRbeta CDR3 regions were amplified from genomic DNA using the immunoSEQ Assay, a bias-controlled multiplex PCR. On the authors' methods: Nucleated cell counts per sample were estimated from amplification of reference gene primers within the assay. To quantify the absolute abundance of each unique TCRbeta CDR3 rearrangement, sequence reads were collapsed and filtered. For each sample, productive Simpson clonality was calculated as the square root of Simpson's diversity index over productive rearrangements. The immuneACCESS repertoire file appears here via TCRdb, limited to in-frame rearrangements. These files lack a portion of the clones; in checked studies, under half of the deficit traces to unresolved V genes, and the cause of the others is not known. That table is the source of V, J and clone size, and D and trimming were worked out from the DNA. For this sample there are about 53,000 clones; about 88% appear just once. Jointly, the top ten make up around 5.1% of the sample.

Of note for this clone: It lacks a known antigen. Base qualities are not recorded, but no much larger clone differs from it by a single base.

Sequenced material: peripheral blood. The chain employs TRBV6-2 or TRBV6-3 and TRBJ2-7, with a weak D call of TRBD1 (6 bases match). The TCR was taken from a man aged 60 to 75 with active COVID-19. The base sequence is TGTGCCAGCAGTTACTTGTCTTCGCCAACCAGGGGATACGAGCAGTACTTC. Its protein is CASSYLSSPTRGYEQYF.